The 5 T cell receptor beta chains below all came from one sample that was sequenced in a study of shared clonotypes between healthy human individuals. Profiled with immunoSEQ multiplex PCR; TCRdb holds only in-frame clones, not every one. In the table there are roughly 500,000 clones, around 85% of which are singletons. Sequenced material: PBMCs. These receptors were taken from a woman in her forties in good health. Some clones in this sample may be carry-over from other donors' samples.

CDR3 residues: CASSPIETGSETQYF. DNA for the CDR3: TGTGCCAGCAGTCCTATCGAGACAGGGTCGGAGACCCAGTACTTC. The J gene is TRBJ2-5, the V gene TRBV28; 7 nucleotides line up with TRBD1. There are 15 residues in the CDR3. The trim removed 5 bases at V and 5 bases at J, leaving 11 bases unmatched. Germline V gene sequence: CDR1 MDHEN, CDR2 SYDVKM.

This chain uses TRBV19 with TRBJ1-1, with 8 nucleotides matching TRBD1. This CDR3 has 14 amino acids. Germline V gives CDR1 LNHDA, CDR2 SQIVND (reference sequence). With 9 bases clipped from V and 5 bases from J, the junction kept 11 bases outside the gene matches. The DNA for the CDR3 is TGTGCCAGCAGTCCCAGGGGGCGTCGGACTGAAGCTTTCTTT. The encoded protein is CASSPRGRRTEAFF.

This chain links TRBV25-1 with TRBJ2-7; TRBD1 might be the D (5 bases). CDR1 is MGHDK, CDR2 SYGVNS, per germline. V was shortened by 1 base and J by 0 bases, with 10 bases between the two germline ends. The CDR3 is 15 amino acids. In DNA form, the CDR3 reads TGTGCCAGCAGTGAATGGGGCCGTACCTCCTACGAGCAGTACTTC. Amino acid sequence: CASSEWGRTSYEQYF.

This clone appeared a few times. V and J are TRBV11-2 and TRBJ2-2; D is unclear. This CDR3 is 14 amino acids long. Germline V gene sequence: CDR1 SGHAT, CDR2 FQNNGV. Trimming stripped 5 bases from V and 5 bases from J, with 12 bases between. The CDR3 DNA follows: TGTGCCAGCAGCCTGCAAAGGGCTACCGGGGAGCTGTTTTTT. The encoded protein is CASSLQRATGELFF.

The CDR3 reads CASSSQGGDTDTQYF. CDR3 nucleotide sequence: TGTGCCAGCAGTTCTCAGGGGGGTGACACAGATACGCAGTATTTT. The genes are TRBV5-6 and TRBJ2-3; TRBD1 might be the D (7 bases). The CDR3 loop spans 15 amino acids. Trimming pared 5 bases from V and 2 bases from J, leaving 15 bases between. CDR1 SGHDT and CDR2 YYEEEE come from the germline V gene.